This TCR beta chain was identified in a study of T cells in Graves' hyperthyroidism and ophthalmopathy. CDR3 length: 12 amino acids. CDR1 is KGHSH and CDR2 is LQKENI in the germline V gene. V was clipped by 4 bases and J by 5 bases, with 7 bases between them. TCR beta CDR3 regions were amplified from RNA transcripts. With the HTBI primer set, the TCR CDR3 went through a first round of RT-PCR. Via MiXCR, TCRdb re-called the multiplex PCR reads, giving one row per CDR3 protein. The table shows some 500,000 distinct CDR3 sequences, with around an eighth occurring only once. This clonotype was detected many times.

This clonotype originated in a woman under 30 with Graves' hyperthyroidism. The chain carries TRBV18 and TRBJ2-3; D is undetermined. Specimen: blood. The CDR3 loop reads CASSQQGDTQYF. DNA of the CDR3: TGTGCCAGCTCACAACAAGGAGATACGCAGTATTTT.